This T cell receptor beta chain is drawn from a study of T cell responses to AZD1222 COVID-19 vaccine. Study-wide results and caveats: The donor cohort was predominantly white British with a female majority, and clonal diversity may have been underestimated. Only five or six AZD1222 recipients tested seropositive at baseline. Along spike, vaccine-associated CD4 TCRs were found throughout, with dominance at 160-218 and 743-854.

Researchers grouped second doses given at about 4 or about 12 weeks into one pool. This clone appeared once. Antigen specificity is unknown. The CDR3 has 15 amino acids. The germline V and J ends were trimmed by 1 base and 4 bases, with 16 bases remaining between them. Germline values: CDR1 GTSNPN, CDR2 SVGIG (reference sequence). Here immunoSEQ multiplex PCR was the method, and the copy in TCRdb shows in-frame clones only, minus some. Of around 80,000 clones listed, approximately 92% are singletons. This receptor was identified in an adult who received the AZD1222 COVID-19 vaccine. The sample in question was peripheral blood, obtained 28 days after the second AZD1222 dose. This sequence joins TRBV30 and TRBJ1-1, with D tentatively TRBD1 (6 bases). This CDR3 reads CAWSEVAGAATEAFF. The CDR3 DNA sequence: TGTGCCTGGAGTGAGGTGGCGGGGGCGGCCACTGAAGCTTTCTTT.